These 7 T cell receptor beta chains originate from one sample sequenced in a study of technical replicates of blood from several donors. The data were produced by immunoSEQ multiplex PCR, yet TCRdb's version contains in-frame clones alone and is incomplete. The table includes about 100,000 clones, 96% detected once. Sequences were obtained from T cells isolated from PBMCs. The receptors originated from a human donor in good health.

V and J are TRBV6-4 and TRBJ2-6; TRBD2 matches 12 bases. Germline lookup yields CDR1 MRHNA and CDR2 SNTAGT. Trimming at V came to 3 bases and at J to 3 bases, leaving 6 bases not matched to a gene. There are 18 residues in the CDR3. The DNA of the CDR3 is TGTGCCAGCAGTGAGTCTAGCGGGGGGGCCAATGGGGCCAACGTCCTGACTTTC. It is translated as CASSESSGGANGANVLTF.

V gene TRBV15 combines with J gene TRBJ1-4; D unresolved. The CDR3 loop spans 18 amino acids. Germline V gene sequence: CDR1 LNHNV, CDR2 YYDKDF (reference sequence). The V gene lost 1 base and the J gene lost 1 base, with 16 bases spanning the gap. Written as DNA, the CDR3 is TGTGCCACCAGCAGAGGAACTCGAGCGGGGAGAACTAATGAAAAACTGTTTTTT. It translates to CATSRGTRAGRTNEKLFF.

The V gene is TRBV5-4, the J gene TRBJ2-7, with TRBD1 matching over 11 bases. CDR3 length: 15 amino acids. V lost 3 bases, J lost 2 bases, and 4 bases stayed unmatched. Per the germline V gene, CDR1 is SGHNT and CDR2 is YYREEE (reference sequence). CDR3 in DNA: TGTGCCAGCAGCTCCTGGACAGGGGGCGCCTACGAGCAGTACTTC. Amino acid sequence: CASSSWTGGAYEQYF.

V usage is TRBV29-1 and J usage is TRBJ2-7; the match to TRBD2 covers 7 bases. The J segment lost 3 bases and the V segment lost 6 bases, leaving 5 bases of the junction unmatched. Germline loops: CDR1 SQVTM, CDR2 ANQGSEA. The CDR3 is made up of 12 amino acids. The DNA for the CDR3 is TGCAGCGTGGGGAGGGGCAACTACGAGCAGTACTTC. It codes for CSVGRGNYEQYF.

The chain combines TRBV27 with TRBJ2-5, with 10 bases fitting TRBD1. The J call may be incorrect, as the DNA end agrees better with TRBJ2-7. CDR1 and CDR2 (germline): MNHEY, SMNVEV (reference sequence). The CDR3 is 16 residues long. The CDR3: CASSSSGQGIENEQYF. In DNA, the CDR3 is TGTGCCAGCAGTTCATCGGGACAGGGGATTGAGAACGAGCAGTACTTC.

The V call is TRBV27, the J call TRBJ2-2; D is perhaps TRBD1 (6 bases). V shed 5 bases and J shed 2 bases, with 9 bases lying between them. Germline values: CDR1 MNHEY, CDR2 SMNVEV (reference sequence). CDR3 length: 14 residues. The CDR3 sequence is CASSPGHNTGELFF. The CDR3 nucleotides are TGTGCCAGCAGTCCGGGACATAACACCGGGGAGCTGTTTTTT.

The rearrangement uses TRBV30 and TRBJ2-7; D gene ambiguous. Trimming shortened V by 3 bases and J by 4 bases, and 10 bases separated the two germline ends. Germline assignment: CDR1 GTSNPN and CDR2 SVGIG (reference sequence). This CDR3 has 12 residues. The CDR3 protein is CAWRGSGYEQYF. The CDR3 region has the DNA TGTGCCTGGAGGGGCAGTGGGTACGAGCAGTACTTC.